The 22 T cell receptor beta chains listed next were all sequenced from one sample in a study of cytomegalovirus exposure and HLA in healthy donors. PCR amplification relied on 60 Vbeta primers (plus 13 Jbeta primers). Profiled with immunoSEQ multiplex PCR; TCRdb holds only in-frame clones, not every one. Among about 83,000 clones listed, about 69% were seen once. Sample: PBMCs. These receptors were obtained from a man aged 60-69 years in good health and CMV-seronegative.

The V and J genes are TRBV25-1 and TRBJ1-2, with TRBD1 matching over 7 bases. Trimming took 8 bases from V and 4 from J; bases not matched to a gene: 7. There are 13 residues in the CDR3. Germline lookup yields CDR1 MGHDK and CDR2 SYGVNS. The CDR3 region has the DNA TGTGCCAGCTCCCTGGGGACAGCCTATGGCTACACCTTC. This sequence encodes CASSLGTAYGYTF.

This clone has a single count. The chain combines TRBV19 with TRBJ2-1; TRBD2 matches at 8 bases. V shed 0 bases and J 6 bases; nucleotides not matched to a gene: 1. The CDR3 has 14 residues. CDR1 is LNHDA, CDR2 SQIVND, per germline (reference sequence). The CDR3 DNA is TGTGCCAGTAGTATAGAGCGGGGGGTCAATGAGCAGTTCTTC. Protein sequence: CASSIERGVNEQFF.

This clone occurred a few times. V is TRBV30 and J is TRBJ2-1; a weak D match, TRBD2 (6 bases). This CDR3 is built from 16 residues. V was trimmed by 0 bases and J by 2 bases, leaving 14 bases between them. The V gene's germline CDR1 is GTSNPN and CDR2 SVGIG (reference sequence). The CDR3 DNA reads TGTGCCTGGAGTGTTAGGGGCCCGGGGGCCTACAATGAGCAGTTCTTC. Its translation is CAWSVRGPGAYNEQFF.

This clone has only a few counts. The chain employs TRBV9 and TRBJ2-7, with a tentative D call TRBD1 (6 bases). The germline gives CDR1 SGDLS, CDR2 YYNGEE. The CDR3 covers 14 residues. Trimming shortened V by 3 bases and J by 0 bases, and 10 bases separated the two germline ends. This chain's CDR3 is CASSGRDNSYEQYF. CDR3 coding DNA: TGTGCCAGCAGCGGCCGGGACAACTCCTACGAGCAGTACTTC. The full variable domain, its missing parts supplied by reference TRBV9 and TRBJ2-7, is DSGVTQTPKHLITATGQRVTLRCSPRSGDLSVYWYQQSLDQGLQFLIQYYNGEERAKGNILERFSAQQFPDLHSELNLSSLELGDSALYFCASSGRDNSYEQYFGPGTRLTVT.

V is TRBV2 and J is TRBJ2-7; the match to TRBD2 covers 7 bases. The CDR3 is 16 amino acids. Germline-derived CDR1 and CDR2 are SNHLY and FYNNEI. Germline trimming cut 7 bases from V and 1 base from J; bases unmatched to any gene: 13. The CDR3 coding sequence is TGTGCCAGCACCCCAAACCCCAGCGGGGCTTCCTACGAGCAGTACTTC. The encoded protein is CASTPNPSGASYEQYF.

This clone was seen more than once but under ten times. This chain connects TRBV6-1 to TRBJ1-2, with 8 positions matching TRBD1. V lost 6 bases and J lost 7; bases outside the gene matches: 7. Germline V gene sequence: CDR1 MNHNS, CDR2 SASEGT. CDR3 length: 13 amino acids. The CDR3 DNA is TGTGCCAGCAGGAAGGACAGGGATGTTGGCTACACCTTC. This codes for CASRKDRDVGYTF.

The rearrangement joins TRBV6-1 to TRBJ2-5; D is unclear. The V gene's germline CDR1 is MNHNS and CDR2 SASEGT. V was trimmed by 5 bases and J by 4 bases, leaving 14 bases between them. The CDR3 loop spans 14 amino acids. CDR3 amino acids: CASSQQIPGETQYF. The CDR3 DNA is TGTGCCAGCAGTCAACAGATACCCGGAGAGACCCAGTACTTC.

This chain joins TRBV5-1 and TRBJ2-5, with 10 bases that match TRBD2. The closer fit of TRBJ2-7 to the DNA end suggests the J call may be wrong. This CDR3 is 14 amino acids long. Germline lookup yields CDR1 SGHRS and CDR2 YFSETQ. The CDR3 protein is CASSMGLAFYEQYF. The CDR3 DNA is TGCGCCAGCAGCATGGGACTAGCGTTCTACGAGCAGTACTTC.

The chain employs TRBV30 and TRBJ2-3, with 8 positions matching TRBD1. The CDR3 loop spans 15 amino acids. V dropped 5 bases and J dropped 1; count of bases not matched to a gene: 8. CDR1 and CDR2 (germline): GTSNPN, SVGIG (reference sequence). CDR3 residues: CAWDLGQGRTDTQYF. The CDR3 bases are TGTGCCTGGGACCTCGGACAGGGCCGCACAGATACGCAGTATTTT.

V gene TRBV5-4 combines with J gene TRBJ2-7; TRBD1 matches 7 bases. The J segment lost 7 bases and the V segment lost 5 bases, leaving 12 bases of the junction unmatched. Germline CDR1 SGHNT, CDR2 YYREEE (reference sequence). This CDR3 spans 14 amino acids. In DNA, the CDR3 is TGTGCCAGCAGACCTGACAGGGCGTCGAGGGAGCAGTACTTC. Its translation is CASRPDRASREQYF.

This clone turned up a few times. This sequence joins TRBV6-6 and TRBJ1-2; D is perhaps TRBD1 (6 bases). The CDR3 length is 13 residues. Germline V gene lookup returns CDR1 MNHNY and CDR2 SVGAGI (reference sequence). V lost 8 bases to trimming and J lost 7 bases, with 17 bases between them. CDR3 bases: TGTGCCAGCTCGGGGGGGGCTGAGTTTGGCTACACCTTC. Protein product: CASSGGAEFGYTF.

J is TRBJ2-5 and V is TRBV2; TRBD1 is a possible D gene (6 bases). The CDR3 runs 15 residues. Germline CDR1 SNHLY, CDR2 FYNNEI. Trimming shortened V by 4 bases and J by 5 bases, and 17 bases separated the two germline ends. CDR3 sequence reads: CASSAVGRGGETQYF. CDR3 coding DNA: TGTGCCAGCAGTGCGGTGGGCAGGGGTGGGGAGACCCAGTACTTC.

The chain couples TRBV19 to TRBJ1-4; D call uncertain. CDR3 size: 17 residues. V was clipped by 6 bases and J by 4 bases, with 21 bases between them. Germline loops: CDR1 LNHDA, CDR2 SQIVND (reference sequence). CDR3 coding DNA: TGTGCCAGTAGCGCGGGCAAGTCCCACCCCTTTAATGAAAAACTGTTTTTT. It codes for CASSAGKSHPFNEKLFF.

The genes are TRBV19 and TRBJ2-2; 11 positions agree with TRBD2. V was pared by 2 bases and J by 5 bases, with 4 bases of the junction left unmatched. The CDR3 is 16 amino acids. Germline loops: CDR1 LNHDA, CDR2 SQIVND (reference sequence). The CDR3 loop is CASSIFLAGGTGELFF. Here the CDR3 DNA reads TGTGCCAGTAGTATATTTCTAGCGGGGGGAACCGGGGAGCTGTTTTTT.

J is TRBJ2-7 and V is TRBV9; a possible D gene is TRBD1 (5 bases). This CDR3 contains 14 residues. Deletions cut 4 bases from V and 3 bases from J, with 14 bases between. Germline V gene sequence: CDR1 SGDLS, CDR2 YYNGEE. The CDR3 region is CASSPSDSRYEQYF. The CDR3 DNA reads as TGTGCCAGCAGCCCCTCAGACAGTCGCTACGAGCAGTACTTC.

V is TRBV7-9 and J is TRBJ1-6; 7 bases line up with TRBD1. This CDR3 comprises 17 residues. With V trimmed by 5 bases and J by 0 bases, 7 bases remained unmatched. Germline V lookup: CDR1 SEHNR, CDR2 FQNEAQ (reference sequence). The CDR3 region has the DNA TGTGCCAGCAGCCGCGGACAGGCGAGCTCCTATAATTCACCCCTCCACTTT. Amino acids: CASSRGQASSYNSPLHF.

The chain carries TRBV2 and TRBJ1-2; 8 nucleotides line up with TRBD1. The CDR3 runs to 13 residues. The germline V gene encodes CDR1 SNHLY and CDR2 FYNNEI. V shed 5 bases and J 4 bases; nucleotides not matched to a gene: 3. The CDR3 bases are TGTGCCAGCAGTCCGGGACAGGTCTATGGCTACACCTTC. It yields the protein CASSPGQVYGYTF.

This clone turned up a few times. The chain is built from TRBV9 and TRBJ2-1, with TRBD2 identical over 9 bases. Germline lookup yields CDR1 SGDLS and CDR2 YYNGEE. The CDR3 is 15 residues long. V gave up 2 bases and J gave up 10 bases; unmatched junction bases: 10. CDR3 bases: TGTGCCAGCAGCGTGGGACTAGCAGGGTCAGGAGAGCAGTTCTTC. Translated: CASSVGLAGSGEQFF.

The gene calls are TRBV4-1 and TRBJ1-5; 7 bases are a match to TRBD1. This CDR3 has 16 residues. The J segment lost 2 bases and the V segment lost 5 bases, leaving 9 bases of the junction unmatched. The germline CDR1 and CDR2 sequences are MGHRA and YSYEKL. The CDR3 DNA sequence: TGCGCCAGCAGCTACCGAGGGGGCGAGGGCAATCAGCCCCAGCATTTT. It translates to CASSYRGGEGNQPQHF.

This chain uses TRBV4-1 with TRBJ2-3; 11 nucleotides align to TRBD2. Germline CDR1 reads MGHRA; CDR2 reads YSYEKL. With 0 bases clipped from V and 2 bases from J, the junction kept 10 bases outside the gene matches. CDR3 length: 19 amino acids. This CDR3 reads CASSQDGYASGGTTDTQYF. In nucleotides, the CDR3 is TGCGCCAGCAGCCAAGACGGATATGCTAGCGGGGGGACCACAGATACGCAGTATTTT.

The chain couples TRBV7-7 to TRBJ1-4, with no clear D. The CDR3 is 15 amino acids. Per the germline V gene, CDR1 is SSHAT and CDR2 is FNYEAQ (reference sequence). Trimming shortened V by 2 bases and J by 8 bases, and 15 bases separated the two germline ends. The CDR3 loop reads CASSLSPAAGEKLFF. The DNA for the CDR3 is TGTGCCAGCAGCTTAAGCCCCGCCGCGGGGGAAAAACTGTTTTTT.

V and J are TRBV7-9 and TRBJ2-2; D is undetermined. This CDR3 comprises 13 residues. In germline, CDR1 is SEHNR, CDR2 FQNEAQ (reference sequence). With 8 bases removed from V and 5 bases from J, the gap between germline ends came to 12 bases. CDR3 DNA: TGTGCCAGCGGAGAGCTTGGTACCGGGGAGCTGTTTTTT. Its translation is CASGELGTGELFF.